A single sample is the source of the 9 T cell receptor beta chains below, sequenced in a study of T cells in Graves' hyperthyroidism and ophthalmopathy. There were TCR beta CDR3 regions amplified from RNA transcripts. The primer set for the first-round RT-PCR of the TCR CDR3 was HTBI. TCRdb itself ran the multiplex PCR reads through MiXCR, one entry per CDR3 protein. Among 490,000 or so distinct CDR3 sequences listed, about 22% were seen once. Sequenced: blood. The origin of the receptors is a woman in her 70s with Graves' ophthalmopathy.

This clonotype was recorded at least ten times. V usage is TRBV6-1 and J usage is TRBJ2-5; 8 bases match TRBD2. Germline CDR1 reads MNHNS; CDR2 reads SASEGT. CDR3 size: 13 residues. The V and J ends lost 6 bases and 4 bases, in that order; junction bases with no gene match: 4. In nucleotides, the CDR3 is TGTGCCAGCAGAGGTAGCGGGACAGAGACCCAGTACTTC. This sequence encodes CASRGSGTETQYF.

This clonotype was detected a few times. This rearrangement joins TRBV6-6 to TRBJ1-2, with TRBD1 matching over 9 bases. The trim removed 2 bases at V and 7 bases at J, leaving 8 bases unmatched. Germline CDR1 reads MNHNY; CDR2 reads SVGAGI (reference sequence). The CDR3 is 15 residues long. CDR3 in amino acids: CASSYQPGTGTGYTF. In DNA form, the CDR3 reads TGTGCCAGCAGTTACCAACCCGGGACAGGGACTGGCTACACCTTC.

The table lists this clonotype with many counts. The V call is TRBV7-2, the J call TRBJ2-3, with a tentative D call TRBD2 (5 bases). Germline loops: CDR1 SGHTA, CDR2 FQGNSA. This CDR3 region has 15 residues. The germline V and J ends were trimmed by 5 bases and 8 bases, with 20 bases remaining between them. The DNA for the CDR3 is TGTGCCAGCAGCCAGCGGCCCAATTCTCCCCCTACGCAGTATTTT. It codes for CASSQRPNSPPTQYF.

To note about this clonotype: This may be a read error: a much more frequent sequence differs by one nucleotide. The genes are TRBV2 and TRBJ2-7; 8 nucleotides align to TRBD2. Germline trimming cut 8 bases from V and 5 bases from J; bases unmatched to any gene: 8. This CDR3 region has 13 residues. Per the germline V gene, CDR1 is SNHLY and CDR2 is FYNNEI. In nucleotides, the CDR3 is TGTGCCAGCGGGGCTAGCGGGTCCAACGAGCAGTACTTC. It is translated as CASGASGSNEQYF. Full variable domain (remainder filled in from reference TRBV2 and TRBJ2-7): EPEVTQTPSHQVTQMGQEVILRCVPISNHLYFYWYRQILGQKVEFLVSFYNNEISEKSEIFDDQFSVERPDGSNFTLKIRSTKLEDSAMYFCASGASGSNEQYFGPGTRLTVT.

V and J are TRBV5-1 and TRBJ2-7; 7 bases agree with TRBD2. The CDR3 length is 13 residues. Trimming removed 5 bases from V and 4 bases from J; junction bases left unmatched: 6. CDR1 is SGHRS and CDR2 is YFSETQ in the germline V gene. The CDR3 is CASSFLAEYEQYF. CDR3 in DNA: TGCGCCAGCAGTTTCCTAGCGGAGTACGAGCAGTACTTC.

This clonotype occurred a few times. The rearrangement links TRBV24-1 to TRBJ1-5; no definite D call. This CDR3 comprises 14 residues. Trimming took 5 bases from V and 5 from J, leaving 12 bases between them. Per germline, CDR1 KGHDR and CDR2 SFDVKD. The CDR3 nucleotides read TGTGCCACCAGTGTCGGCGATTTCGATCAGCCCCAGCATTTT. Protein sequence: CATSVGDFDQPQHF.

The V and J genes are TRBV20-1 and TRBJ2-3; D remains unclear. V gave up 5 bases and J gave up 4 bases, with 13 bases separating them. CDR1 and CDR2 from the germline V gene are DFQATT and SNEGSKA (reference sequence). This CDR3 region has 13 residues. DNA of the CDR3: TGCAGTGCTCCCAGAGGTGGGGCAGATACGCAGTATTTT. This sequence encodes CSAPRGGADTQYF.

The gene calls are TRBV2 and TRBJ2-3; TRBD2 aligns across 7 bases. This CDR3 is 15 amino acids long. The V gene's germline CDR1 is SNHLY and CDR2 FYNNEI. V was clipped by 0 bases and J by 1 base; unmatched bases: 1. CDR3 DNA sequence: TGTGCCAGCAGTGAAGCGGGAGGGCGCACAGATACGCAGTATTTT. Its translation: CASSEAGGRTDTQYF.

This clonotype was picked up many times. The V call is TRBV12-3 or TRBV12-4, the J call TRBJ2-5, with D uncertain. This CDR3 contains 13 residues. V lost 4 bases, J lost 7 bases, and 13 bases lay in between. The CDR3 loop is CASSYRTLGTQYF. For the CDR3, the DNA is TGTGCCAGCAGTTACCGAACGCTAGGGACCCAGTACTTC.